A selection of T cell receptor beta chains follows, all from one sample in a study of T cells in Graves' hyperthyroidism and ophthalmopathy. TCRdb fed the multiplex PCR reads into MiXCR, producing one record per CDR3 protein. The sample carries fewer than 550,000 distinct CDR3 sequences, around 14% recorded once. The sequenced sample consisted of blood. The receptors were gathered from a woman aged 18 to 35 with Graves' hyperthyroidism. Each CDR3 is given with its conserved first and last residue. The order of the fields is CDR3 length, D gene, clone size, J gene, V gene, CDR3 protein, CDR3 DNA. The D gene is left open where the match is weak. Not all rows give a size; the values are once, few, many and, for expanded clones, a class.

len: 14
d_gene: NA
abundance: many
j_gene: TRBJ2-7
v_gene: TRBV18
CDR3aa: CASSPVGQTYEQYF
CDR3nt: TGTGCCAGCTCACCAGTAGGACAGACCTACGAGCAGTACTTC

len: 13
d_gene: NA
abundance: few
j_gene: TRBJ2-1
v_gene: TRBV5-1
CDR3aa: CASKRSSYNEQFF
CDR3nt: TGCGCCAGCAAACGGAGCTCCTACAATGAGCAGTTCTTC

len: 14
d_gene: TRBD1
abundance: many
j_gene: TRBJ1-2
v_gene: TRBV12-3/TRBV12-4
CDR3aa: CASSDRTGRNGYTF
CDR3nt: TGTGCCAGCAGTGACCGGACAGGTCGGAATGGCTACACCTTC

len: 16
d_gene: NA
abundance: few
j_gene: TRBJ2-3
v_gene: TRBV9
CDR3aa: CASSVAHQVKTDTQYF
CDR3nt: TGTGCCAGCAGCGTAGCTCACCAGGTTAAAACAGATACGCAGTATTTT

len: 11
d_gene: NA
abundance: NA
j_gene: TRBJ2-1
v_gene: TRBV9
CDR3aa: CASGRRDEQFF
CDR3nt: TGTGCCAGTGGGAGGCGAGATGAGCAGTTCTTC

len: 13
d_gene: NA
abundance: many
j_gene: TRBJ2-7
v_gene: TRBV12-3/TRBV12-4
CDR3aa: CASRTLDSSEQYF
CDR3nt: TGTGCCAGCAGAACCTTGGACAGTTCCGAGCAGTACTTC

len: 15
d_gene: NA
abundance: many
j_gene: TRBJ1-2
v_gene: TRBV11-2
CDR3aa: CASSLVGKANYGYTF
CDR3nt: TGTGCCAGCAGCTTAGTAGGGAAAGCTAACTATGGCTACACCTTC

len: 16
d_gene: TRBD2
abundance: many
j_gene: TRBJ2-3
v_gene: TRBV20-1
CDR3aa: CSASTSSGLSTDTQYF
CDR3nt: TGCAGTGCTAGTACCTCTAGCGGGCTCAGCACAGATACGCAGTATTTT

len: 16
d_gene: TRBD1
abundance: few
j_gene: TRBJ2-2
v_gene: TRBV6-5
CDR3aa: CASSYRTGVDTGELFF
CDR3nt: TGTGCCAGCAGTTACCGGACAGGGGTTGACACCGGGGAGCTGTTTTTT

len: 15
d_gene: NA
abundance: many
j_gene: TRBJ2-3
v_gene: TRBV20-1
CDR3aa: CSAEGYARSTDTQYF
CDR3nt: TGCAGTGCCGAAGGGTACGCGAGGTCTACAGATACGCAGTATTTT

len: 14
d_gene: NA
abundance: many
j_gene: TRBJ2-4
v_gene: TRBV7-2
CDR3aa: CASSPPRPKNIQYF
CDR3nt: TGTGCCAGCAGCCCCCCCAGGCCCAAAAACATTCAGTACTTC

len: 15
d_gene: TRBD2
abundance: NA
j_gene: TRBJ2-5
v_gene: TRBV20-1
CDR3aa: CSAREGGGALETQYF
CDR3nt: TGCAGTGCTAGAGAGGGCGGGGGGGCCCTAGAGACCCAGTACTTC

len: 15
d_gene: TRBD1
abundance: many
j_gene: TRBJ1-5
v_gene: TRBV7-2
CDR3aa: CASSLRTGQWQPQHF
CDR3nt: TGTGCCAGCAGTCTCCGGACAGGGCAGTGGCAGCCCCAGCATTTT

len: 15
d_gene: NA
abundance: NA
j_gene: TRBJ1-4
v_gene: TRBV5-5
CDR3aa: CASSLRTGSNEKLFF
CDR3nt: TGTGCCAGCAGCTTAAGAACAGGGTCTAATGAAAAACTGTTTTTT

len: 14
d_gene: TRBD2
abundance: many
j_gene: TRBJ2-3
v_gene: TRBV2
CDR3aa: CASNRLAGADTQYF
CDR3nt: TGTGCCAGCAACCGACTAGCGGGAGCAGATACGCAGTATTTT

len: 18
d_gene: NA
abundance: NA
j_gene: TRBJ2-5
v_gene: TRBV7-9
CDR3aa: CASSLELGDHGGQETQYF
CDR3nt: TGTGCCAGCAGCTTAGAACTGGGGGACCACGGTGGCCAAGAGACCCAGTACTTC

len: 14
d_gene: TRBD2
abundance: NA
j_gene: TRBJ2-3
v_gene: TRBV29-1
CDR3aa: CSGGLAGVTDTQYF
CDR3nt: TGCAGCGGGGGACTAGCGGGAGTGACAGATACGCAGTATTTT

len: 12
d_gene: NA
abundance: NA
j_gene: TRBJ2-1
v_gene: TRBV20-1
CDR3aa: CSAREVTGFTFF
CDR3nt: TGCAGTGCTAGAGAGGTTACTGGTTTTACGTTCTTC

len: 19
d_gene: TRBD2
abundance: few
j_gene: TRBJ2-5
v_gene: TRBV5-6
CDR3aa: CASSSEGTSGGGYQETQYF
CDR3nt: TGTGCCAGCAGCTCCGAAGGGACTAGCGGGGGAGGGTACCAAGAGACCCAGTACTTC

len: 15
d_gene: NA
abundance: many
j_gene: TRBJ2-5
v_gene: TRBV29-1
CDR3aa: CSAPVGVEDQETQYF
CDR3nt: TGCAGCGCCCCTGTTGGGGTTGAGGACCAAGAGACCCAGTACTTC

len: 15
d_gene: TRBD2
abundance: few
j_gene: TRBJ2-1
v_gene: TRBV20-1
CDR3aa: CSARAVLGREYEQFF
CDR3nt: TGCAGTGCTAGAGCGGTCCTCGGGAGGGAGTATGAGCAGTTCTTC

len: 17
d_gene: TRBD1
abundance: NA
j_gene: TRBJ1-5
v_gene: TRBV6-2/TRBV6-3
CDR3aa: CASSYIMTGVSNQPQHF
CDR3nt: TGTGCCAGCAGTTATATTATGACAGGGGTCAGCAATCAGCCCCAGCATTTT

len: 12
d_gene: NA
abundance: NA
j_gene: TRBJ2-7
v_gene: TRBV15
CDR3aa: CATSRAGNEQYF
CDR3nt: TGTGCCACCAGCAGAGCAGGGAACGAGCAGTACTTC

len: 15
d_gene: NA
abundance: many
j_gene: TRBJ1-6
v_gene: TRBV6-1
CDR3aa: CASSYAPDYNSPLHF
CDR3nt: TGTGCCAGCAGTTATGCCCCGGACTATAATTCACCCCTCCACTTT

len: 12
d_gene: TRBD1
abundance: many
j_gene: TRBJ2-1
v_gene: TRBV29-1
CDR3aa: CSVVGQGNEQFF
CDR3nt: TGCAGCGTTGTGGGACAGGGAAATGAGCAGTTCTTC

len: 14
d_gene: NA
abundance: many
j_gene: TRBJ1-5
v_gene: TRBV3-1
CDR3aa: CASSQDSGLTPQHF
CDR3nt: TGTGCCAGCAGCCAAGATTCTGGATTGACGCCCCAGCATTTT

len: 17
d_gene: TRBD1
abundance: NA
j_gene: TRBJ1-2
v_gene: TRBV5-5
CDR3aa: CASSLGDREVQFRGYTF
CDR3nt: TGTGCCAGCAGCTTGGGGGACAGGGAGGTTCAGTTTAGAGGCTACACCTTC

len: 17
d_gene: NA
abundance: NA
j_gene: TRBJ2-6
v_gene: TRBV14
CDR3aa: CASSHLRASLGANVLTF
CDR3nt: TGTGCCAGCAGCCACCTCCGGGCCTCCCTTGGGGCCAACGTCCTGACTTTC

len: 12
d_gene: NA
abundance: few
j_gene: TRBJ2-7
v_gene: TRBV10-3
CDR3aa: CAPGVPGYEQYF
CDR3nt: TGTGCCCCAGGGGTCCCAGGCTACGAGCAGTACTTC

len: 14
d_gene: TRBD1
abundance: NA
j_gene: TRBJ2-2
v_gene: TRBV20-1
CDR3aa: CSGSTGTALGELFF
CDR3nt: TGCAGTGGATCAACCGGGACAGCACTCGGGGAGCTGTTTTTT

len: 15
d_gene: NA
abundance: few
j_gene: TRBJ2-7
v_gene: TRBV12-3/TRBV12-4
CDR3aa: CASSPPKGGASEQYF
CDR3nt: TGTGCCAGCAGTCCCCCAAAAGGGGGGGCGTCCGAGCAGTACTTC

len: 16
d_gene: NA
abundance: many
j_gene: TRBJ1-1
v_gene: TRBV4-1
CDR3aa: CASSQDLGRKNTEAFF
CDR3nt: TGCGCCAGCAGCCAAGATCTTGGGCGTAAGAACACTGAAGCTTTCTTT

len: 14
d_gene: NA
abundance: many
j_gene: TRBJ1-1
v_gene: TRBV5-1
CDR3aa: CASSRVQGSTEAFF
CDR3nt: TGCGCCAGCAGCAGAGTCCAGGGAAGTACTGAAGCTTTCTTT

len: 15
d_gene: NA
abundance: many
j_gene: TRBJ1-5
v_gene: TRBV7-2
CDR3aa: CASSFPPGAGQPQHF
CDR3nt: TGTGCCAGCAGCTTCCCCCCCGGAGCGGGCCAGCCCCAGCATTTT

len: 13
d_gene: NA
abundance: NA
j_gene: TRBJ1-2
v_gene: TRBV7-9
CDR3aa: CASSQNRDYGYTF
CDR3nt: TGTGCCAGCAGCCAGAACAGGGACTATGGCTACACCTTC

len: 15
d_gene: TRBD2
abundance: many
j_gene: TRBJ2-7
v_gene: TRBV20-1
CDR3aa: CSGARGTSGLYEQYF
CDR3nt: TGCAGTGGGGCGAGGGGGACTAGCGGCCTGTACGAGCAGTACTTC

len: 16
d_gene: TRBD1
abundance: few
j_gene: TRBJ2-3
v_gene: TRBV12-3/TRBV12-4
CDR3aa: CASSLTGGSFTDTQYF
CDR3nt: TGTGCCAGCAGTTTAACAGGGGGCTCGTTCACAGATACGCAGTATTTT

len: 13
d_gene: NA
abundance: NA
j_gene: TRBJ2-1
v_gene: TRBV6-2/TRBV6-3
CDR3aa: CASSYSMLVEQFF
CDR3nt: TGTGCCAGCAGTTACTCGATGCTAGTTGAGCAGTTCTTC

len: 12
d_gene: NA
abundance: many
j_gene: TRBJ2-3
v_gene: TRBV3-1
CDR3aa: CASSQDTDTQYF
CDR3nt: TGTGCCAGCAGCCAAGATACAGATACGCAGTATTTT

len: 16
d_gene: TRBD1
abundance: NA
j_gene: TRBJ2-4
v_gene: TRBV7-2
CDR3aa: CASSPRTGGLKNIQYF
CDR3nt: TGTGCCAGCAGCCCCCGGACAGGGGGCCTCAAAAACATTCAGTACTTC

len: 15
d_gene: NA
abundance: many
j_gene: TRBJ1-1
v_gene: TRBV6-1
CDR3aa: CASRPVDIMNTEAFF
CDR3nt: TGTGCCAGCAGGCCCGTCGACATTATGAACACTGAAGCTTTCTTT

len: 14
d_gene: NA
abundance: many
j_gene: TRBJ2-7
v_gene: TRBV12-3/TRBV12-4
CDR3aa: CASSPRQESYEQYF
CDR3nt: TGTGCCAGCAGTCCTAGACAGGAGTCCTACGAGCAGTACTTC